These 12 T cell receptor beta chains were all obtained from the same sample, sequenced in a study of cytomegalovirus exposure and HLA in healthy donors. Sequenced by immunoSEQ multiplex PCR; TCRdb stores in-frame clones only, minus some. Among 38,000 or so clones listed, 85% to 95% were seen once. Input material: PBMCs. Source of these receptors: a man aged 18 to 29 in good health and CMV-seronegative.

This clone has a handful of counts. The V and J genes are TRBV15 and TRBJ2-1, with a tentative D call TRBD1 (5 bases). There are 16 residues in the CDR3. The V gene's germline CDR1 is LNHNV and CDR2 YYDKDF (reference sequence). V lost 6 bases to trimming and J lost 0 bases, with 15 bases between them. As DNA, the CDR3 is TGTGCCACCAGAACCACCCAGGGAAGCTCCTACAATGAGCAGTTCTTC. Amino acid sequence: CATRTTQGSSYNEQFF.

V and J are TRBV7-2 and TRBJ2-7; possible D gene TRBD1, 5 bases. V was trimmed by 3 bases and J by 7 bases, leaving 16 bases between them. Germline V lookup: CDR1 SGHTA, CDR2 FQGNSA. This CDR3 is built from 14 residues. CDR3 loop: CASSLDLGVGEQYF. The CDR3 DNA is TGTGCCAGCAGCTTGGACCTAGGGGTTGGGGAGCAGTACTTC.

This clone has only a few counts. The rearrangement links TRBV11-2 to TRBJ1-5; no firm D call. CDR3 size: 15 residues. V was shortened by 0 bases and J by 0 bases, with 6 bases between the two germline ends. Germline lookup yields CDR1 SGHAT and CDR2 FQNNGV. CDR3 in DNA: TGTGCCAGCAGCTTAGATGACTATAGCAATCAGCCCCAGCATTTT. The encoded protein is CASSLDDYSNQPQHF.

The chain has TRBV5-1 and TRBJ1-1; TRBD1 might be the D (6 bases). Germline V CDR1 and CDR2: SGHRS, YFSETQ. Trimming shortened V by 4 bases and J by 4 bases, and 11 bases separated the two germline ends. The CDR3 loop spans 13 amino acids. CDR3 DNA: TGCGCCAGCAGCGTGGACAGAGTCACTGAAGCTTTCTTT. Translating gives CASSVDRVTEAFF.

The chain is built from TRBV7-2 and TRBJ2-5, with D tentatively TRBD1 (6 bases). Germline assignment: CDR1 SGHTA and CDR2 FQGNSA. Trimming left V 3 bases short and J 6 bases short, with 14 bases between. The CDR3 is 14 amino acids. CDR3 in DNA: TGTGCCAGCAGCTTGGGACACCAAAGCCAGACCCAGTACTTC. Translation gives CASSLGHQSQTQYF. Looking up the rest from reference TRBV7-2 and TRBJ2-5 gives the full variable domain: GAGVSQSPSNKVTEKGKDVELRCDPISGHTALYWYRQSLGQGLEFLIYFQGNSAPDKSGLPSDRFSAERTGGSVSTLTIQRTQQEDSAVYLCASSLGHQSQTQYFGPGTRLLVL.

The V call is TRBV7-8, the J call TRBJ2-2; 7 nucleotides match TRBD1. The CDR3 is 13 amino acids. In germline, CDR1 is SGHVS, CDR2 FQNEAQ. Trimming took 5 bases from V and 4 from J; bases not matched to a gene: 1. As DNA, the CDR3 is TGTGCCAGCAGCCCAGGGGGCACCGGGGAGCTGTTTTTT. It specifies CASSPGGTGELFF.

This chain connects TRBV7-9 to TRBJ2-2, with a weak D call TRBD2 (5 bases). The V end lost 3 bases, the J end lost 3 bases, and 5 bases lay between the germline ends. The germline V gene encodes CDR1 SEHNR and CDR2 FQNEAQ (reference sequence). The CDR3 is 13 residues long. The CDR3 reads CASSFGDTGELFF. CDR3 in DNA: TGTGCCAGCAGCTTCGGGGACACCGGGGAGCTGTTTTTT.

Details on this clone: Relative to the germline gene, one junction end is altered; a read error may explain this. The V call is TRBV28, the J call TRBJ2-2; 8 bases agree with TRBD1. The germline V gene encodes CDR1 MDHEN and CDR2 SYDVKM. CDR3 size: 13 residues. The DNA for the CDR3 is TGTGCCTGCAGGGGGCAGGACACCGGGGAGCTGTTTTTT. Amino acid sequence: CACRGQDTGELFF.

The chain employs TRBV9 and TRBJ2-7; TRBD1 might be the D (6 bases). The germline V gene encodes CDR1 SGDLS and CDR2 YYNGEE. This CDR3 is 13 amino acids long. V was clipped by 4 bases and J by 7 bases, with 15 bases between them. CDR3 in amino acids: CASSPTGPGEQYF. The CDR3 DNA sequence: TGTGCCAGCAGCCCCACAGGGCCCGGGGAGCAGTACTTC.

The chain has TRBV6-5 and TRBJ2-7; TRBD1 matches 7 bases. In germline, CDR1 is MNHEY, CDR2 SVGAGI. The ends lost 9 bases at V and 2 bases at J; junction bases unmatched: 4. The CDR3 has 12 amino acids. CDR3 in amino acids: CASGTVAYEQYF. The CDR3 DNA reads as TGTGCCAGTGGGACAGTAGCCTACGAGCAGTACTTC.

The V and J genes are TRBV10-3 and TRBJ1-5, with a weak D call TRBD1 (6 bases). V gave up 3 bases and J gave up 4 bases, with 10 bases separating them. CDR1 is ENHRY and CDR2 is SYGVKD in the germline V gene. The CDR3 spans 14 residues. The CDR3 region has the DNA TGTGCCATCAGTGATGGACAGCTGAATCAGCCCCAGCATTTT. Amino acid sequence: CAISDGQLNQPQHF.

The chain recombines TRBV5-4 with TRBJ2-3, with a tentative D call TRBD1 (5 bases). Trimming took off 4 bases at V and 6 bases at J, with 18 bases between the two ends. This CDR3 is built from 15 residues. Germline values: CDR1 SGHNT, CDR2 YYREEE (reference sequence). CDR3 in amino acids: CASSPRDRGLDTQYF. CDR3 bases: TGTGCCAGCAGCCCGCGAGATAGGGGTTTGGATACGCAGTATTTT.